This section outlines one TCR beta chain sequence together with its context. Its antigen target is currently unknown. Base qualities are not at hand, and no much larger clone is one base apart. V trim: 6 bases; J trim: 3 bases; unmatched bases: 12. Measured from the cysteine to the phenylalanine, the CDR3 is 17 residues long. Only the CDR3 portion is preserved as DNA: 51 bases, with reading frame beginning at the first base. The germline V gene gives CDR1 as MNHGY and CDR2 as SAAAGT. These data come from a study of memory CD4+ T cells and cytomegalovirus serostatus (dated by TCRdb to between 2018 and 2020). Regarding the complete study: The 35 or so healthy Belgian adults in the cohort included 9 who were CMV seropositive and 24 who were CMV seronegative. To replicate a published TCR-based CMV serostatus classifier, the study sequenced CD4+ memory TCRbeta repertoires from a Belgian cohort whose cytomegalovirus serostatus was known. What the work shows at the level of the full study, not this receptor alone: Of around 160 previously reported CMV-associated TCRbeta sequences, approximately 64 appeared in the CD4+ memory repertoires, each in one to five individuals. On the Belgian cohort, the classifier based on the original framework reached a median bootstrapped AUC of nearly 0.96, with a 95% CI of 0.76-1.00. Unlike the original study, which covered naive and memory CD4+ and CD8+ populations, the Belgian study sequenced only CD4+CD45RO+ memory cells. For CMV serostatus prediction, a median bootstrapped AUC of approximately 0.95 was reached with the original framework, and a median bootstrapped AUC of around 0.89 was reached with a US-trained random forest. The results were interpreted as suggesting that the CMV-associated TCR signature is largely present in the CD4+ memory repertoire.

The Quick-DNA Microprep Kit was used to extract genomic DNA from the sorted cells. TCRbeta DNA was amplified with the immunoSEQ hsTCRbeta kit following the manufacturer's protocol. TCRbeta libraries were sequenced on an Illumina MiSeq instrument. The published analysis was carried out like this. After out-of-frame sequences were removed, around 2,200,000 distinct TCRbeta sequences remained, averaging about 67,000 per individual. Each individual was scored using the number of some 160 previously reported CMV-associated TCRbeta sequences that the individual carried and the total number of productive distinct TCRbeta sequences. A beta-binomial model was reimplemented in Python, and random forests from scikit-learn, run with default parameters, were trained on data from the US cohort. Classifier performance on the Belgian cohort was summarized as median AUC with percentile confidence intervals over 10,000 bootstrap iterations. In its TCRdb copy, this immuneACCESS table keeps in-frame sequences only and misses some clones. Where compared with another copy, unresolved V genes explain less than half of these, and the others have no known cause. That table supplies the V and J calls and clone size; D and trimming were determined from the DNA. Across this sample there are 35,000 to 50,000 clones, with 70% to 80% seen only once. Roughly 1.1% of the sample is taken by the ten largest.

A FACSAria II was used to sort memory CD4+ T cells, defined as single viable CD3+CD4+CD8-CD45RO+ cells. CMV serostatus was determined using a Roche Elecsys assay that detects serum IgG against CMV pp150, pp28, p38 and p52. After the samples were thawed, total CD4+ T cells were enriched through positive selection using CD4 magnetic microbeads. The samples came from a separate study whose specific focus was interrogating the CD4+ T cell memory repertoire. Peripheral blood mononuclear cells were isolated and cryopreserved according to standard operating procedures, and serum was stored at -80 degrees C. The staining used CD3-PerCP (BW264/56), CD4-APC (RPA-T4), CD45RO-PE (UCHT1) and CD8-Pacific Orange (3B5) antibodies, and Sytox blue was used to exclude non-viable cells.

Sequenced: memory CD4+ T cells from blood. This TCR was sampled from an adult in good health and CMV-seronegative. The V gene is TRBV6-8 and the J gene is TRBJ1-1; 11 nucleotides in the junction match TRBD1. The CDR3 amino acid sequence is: CASRKGQGARKYTEAFF. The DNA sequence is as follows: TGTGCCAGCAGGAAAGGACAGGGGGCGCGAAAGTACACTGAAGCTTTCTTT.